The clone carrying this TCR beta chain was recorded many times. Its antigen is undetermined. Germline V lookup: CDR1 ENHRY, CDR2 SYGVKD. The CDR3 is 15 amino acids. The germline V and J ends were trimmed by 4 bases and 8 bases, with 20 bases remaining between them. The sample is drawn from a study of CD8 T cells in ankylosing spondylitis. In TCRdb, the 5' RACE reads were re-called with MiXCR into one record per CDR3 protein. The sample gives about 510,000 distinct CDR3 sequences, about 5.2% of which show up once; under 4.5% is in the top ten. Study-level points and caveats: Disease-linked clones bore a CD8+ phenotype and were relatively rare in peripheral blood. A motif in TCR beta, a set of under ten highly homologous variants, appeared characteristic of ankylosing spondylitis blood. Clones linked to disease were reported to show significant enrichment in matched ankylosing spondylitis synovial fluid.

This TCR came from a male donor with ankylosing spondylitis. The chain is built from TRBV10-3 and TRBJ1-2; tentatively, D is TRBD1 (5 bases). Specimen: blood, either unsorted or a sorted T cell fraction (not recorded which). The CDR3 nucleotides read TGTGCCATCAGTGTGATGTGGGGCGCAGAAGGGGGCTACACCTTC. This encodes CAISVMWGAEGGYTF.